The 27 T cell receptor beta chains presented below share a single source sample, sequenced in a study of technical replicates of blood from a handful of donors. The protocol was immunoSEQ multiplex PCR, while the TCRdb copy is restricted to in-frame clones and leaves out a portion. The sample includes about 81,000 clones, approximately 78% seen only once; the top ten take 3% to 4.5%. What was sequenced was PBMCs. Receptors originate from a human donor in good health. Some clones in this sample may be carry-over from other donors' samples.

The chain uses TRBV9 and TRBJ2-5; 13 nucleotides agree with TRBD2. The germline V gene has CDR1 SGDLS and CDR2 YYNGEE. V dropped 4 bases and J dropped 7; count of bases not matched to a gene: 4. The CDR3 runs to 14 residues. The CDR3 here is CASSTSGRVGTQYF. The CDR3 nucleotides read TGTGCCAGCAGCACTAGCGGGAGGGTCGGGACCCAGTACTTC.

This clone showed up just once. This chain connects TRBV2 to TRBJ1-5; TRBD1 matches 7 bases. In germline, CDR1 is SNHLY, CDR2 FYNNEI. Trimming cost V 6 bases and J 4 bases; bases outside gene matches: 3. There are 13 residues in the CDR3. CDR3 coding DNA: TGTGCCAGCAGGGAACAGGGGAATCAGCCCCAGCATTTT. It is translated as CASREQGNQPQHF.

The chain is built from TRBV5-4 and TRBJ1-1; D unresolved. Germline V CDR1 and CDR2: SGHNT, YYREEE (reference sequence). Trimming cost V 3 bases and J 1 base, with 7 bases left between them. The CDR3 is made up of 13 amino acids. DNA of the CDR3: TGTGCCAGCAGCTGGAGGGAGAACACTGAAGCTTTCTTT. Its protein product is CASSWRENTEAFF.

The J gene is TRBJ2-5, the V gene TRBV5-4; 7 positions match TRBD1. The CDR3 sequence is 14 residues long. From germline, CDR1 is SGHNT and CDR2 YYREEE (reference sequence). V was pared by 4 bases and J by 5 bases, with 8 bases of the junction left unmatched. The CDR3 is CASSPYRGHETQYF. Here the CDR3 DNA reads TGTGCCAGCAGCCCATACAGGGGACACGAGACCCAGTACTTC.

The J gene is TRBJ2-7, the V gene TRBV30; a weak D match, TRBD1 (6 bases). This CDR3 comprises 14 residues. Germline CDR1 reads GTSNPN; CDR2 reads SVGIG (reference sequence). The V gene lost 0 bases and the J gene lost 3 bases, with 12 bases spanning the gap. This CDR3 is CAWSVIRGGYEQYF. The CDR3, as DNA: TGTGCCTGGAGTGTAATCAGGGGCGGCTACGAGCAGTACTTC. The full variable domain, in which reference TRBV30 and TRBJ2-7 provide the parts outside the CDR3, is SQTIHQWPATLVQPVGSPLSLECTVEGTSNPNLYWYRQAAGRGLQLLFYSVGIGQISSEVPQNLSASRPQDRQFILSSKKLLLSDSGFYLCAWSVIRGGYEQYFGPGTRLTVT.

The chain has TRBV5-4 and TRBJ1-1; no clear D. Germline CDR1 is SGHNT and CDR2 is YYREEE (reference sequence). V gave up 4 bases and J gave up 7 bases, with 14 bases separating them. The CDR3 contains 13 residues. This CDR3 is CASSPPGSHEAFF. In nucleotides, the CDR3 is TGTGCCAGCAGCCCCCCGGGGTCTCATGAAGCTTTCTTT.

The chain has TRBV29-1 and TRBJ1-2; D is possibly TRBD1 (6 bases). CDR3 length equals 15 residues. Germline V lookup: CDR1 SQVTM, CDR2 ANQGSEA. The V and J ends lost 3 bases and 2 bases respectively, with 16 bases between them. CDR3 nucleotide sequence: TGCAGCGTTGACGTCAGGGGTAGCCGAAACTATGGCTACACCTTC. Residues: CSVDVRGSRNYGYTF.

V and J are TRBV29-1 and TRBJ2-3; perhaps TRBD2 as D (6 bases). Trimming removed 0 bases from V and 8 bases from J, with 12 bases in between. The CDR3 loop spans 13 amino acids. Germline V CDR1 and CDR2: SQVTM, ANQGSEA. CDR3 loop: CSVEDQAGGTQYF. The CDR3 DNA follows: TGCAGCGTTGAAGATCAGGCCGGGGGTACGCAGTATTTT.

The chain recombines TRBV5-1 with TRBJ2-2; TRBD2 matches at 12 bases. Germline V CDR1 and CDR2: SGHRS, YFSETQ. The junction had 2 bases not matched to a gene; V was cut back by 3 bases and J by 5 bases. The CDR3 covers 15 residues. For the CDR3, the DNA is TGCGCCAGCAGCTCCGGGACTAGCGGGACCGGGGAGCTGTTTTTT. Protein sequence: CASSSGTSGTGELFF. Looking up the rest from reference TRBV5-1 and TRBJ2-2 gives the full variable domain: KAGVTQTPRYLIKTRGQQVTLSCSPISGHRSVSWYQQTPGQGLQFLFEYFSETQRNKGNFPGRFSGRQFSNSRSEMNVSTLELGDSALYLCASSSGTSGTGELFFGEGSRLTVL.

This chain joins TRBV11-1 and TRBJ1-6; no clear D. The CDR3 consists of 14 residues. Germline lookup yields CDR1 SGHAT and CDR2 FQDESV (reference sequence). Trimming pared 5 bases from V and 6 bases from J, leaving 11 bases between. The CDR3 DNA follows: TGTGCCAGCAGCCTAACAGATACTAATTCACCCCTCCACTTT. It specifies CASSLTDTNSPLHF.

By sample fraction, this clone is medium-sized. The chain carries TRBV2 and TRBJ2-2; TRBD2 matches at 8 bases. With 11 bases clipped from V and 4 bases from J, the junction kept 9 bases outside the gene matches. This CDR3 is 14 amino acids long. Looked up from germline, CDR1 is SNHLY and CDR2 is FYNNEI. DNA for the CDR3: TGTGCCGCCTCCGGGAGGGCCTTCACCGGGGAGCTGTTTTTT. Its protein is CAASGRAFTGELFF. Looking up the rest from reference TRBV2 and TRBJ2-2 gives the full variable domain: EPEVTQTPSHQVTQMGQEVILRCVPISNHLYFYWYRQILGQKVEFLVSFYNNEISEKSEIFDDQFSVERPDGSNFTLKIRSTKLEDSAMYFCAASGRAFTGELFFGEGSRLTVL.

There are a few counts of this clone. As DNA, the CDR3 is TGCAGCGTTGAAGTATTCCTAGGCAGTACTTACACTGAAGCTTTCTTT. Translation gives CSVEVFLGSTYTEAFF. The chain uses TRBV29-1 and TRBJ1-1; no reliable D call. The CDR3 runs to 16 residues. V dropped 1 base and J dropped 3 bases, with 18 bases sitting between them. Germline V gene lookup returns CDR1 SQVTM and CDR2 ANQGSEA. Using reference TRBV29-1 and TRBJ1-1 for the parts outside the CDR3, the full variable domain is SAVISQKPSRDICQRGTSLTIQCQVDSQVTMMFWYRQQPGQSLTLIATANQGSEATYESGFVIDKFPISRPNLTFSTLTVSNMSPEDSSIYLCSVEVFLGSTYTEAFFGQGTRLTVV.

This clone was recorded only once. The chain has TRBV29-1 and TRBJ1-3; D ambiguous. Trimming pared 7 bases from V and 4 bases from J, leaving 8 bases between. Germline CDR1 is SQVTM and CDR2 is ANQGSEA. This CDR3 has 11 amino acids. This CDR3 reads CSGAVGNTIYF. The CDR3 bases are TGCAGCGGCGCCGTAGGAAACACCATATATTTT.

This clone was found many times. The V gene is TRBV29-1, the J gene TRBJ2-7, with TRBD1 identical over 7 bases. Trimming at V came to 6 bases and at J to 7 bases, leaving 6 bases not matched to a gene. The CDR3 has 11 residues. Germline lookup yields CDR1 SQVTM and CDR2 ANQGSEA. The CDR3: CSVDRVGEQYF. The CDR3 region has the DNA TGCAGCGTAGACAGGGTGGGGGAGCAGTACTTC.

This clone was observed a handful of times. The rearrangement joins TRBV29-1 to TRBJ2-5, with D possibly matching TRBD2 (6 bases). Trimming left V 8 bases short and J 5 bases short, with 18 bases between. From germline, CDR1 is SQVTM and CDR2 ANQGSEA. The CDR3 length is 13 residues. In nucleotides, the CDR3 is TGCAGCATTTCGGGACTCAATTTGGAGACCCAGTACTTC. It is translated as CSISGLNLETQYF.

V is TRBV30 and J is TRBJ1-4; the D gene is possibly TRBD1 (5 bases). Trimming cost V 5 bases and J 0 bases, with 13 bases left between them. Per germline, CDR1 GTSNPN and CDR2 SVGIG (reference sequence). The CDR3 has 15 residues. The CDR3 coding sequence is TGTGCCTGGGACGCTAGGGGTGCAACTAATGAAAAACTGTTTTTT. Its translation: CAWDARGATNEKLFF.

The chain links TRBV19 to TRBJ2-7, with 8 bases aligning to TRBD2. The V segment lost 6 bases and the J segment 1 base; nucleotides outside the gene matches: 2. The CDR3 covers 13 residues. Germline V CDR1 and CDR2: LNHDA, SQIVND (reference sequence). The CDR3 loop reads CASSGGVSYEQYF. The CDR3 nucleotides read TGTGCCAGTAGCGGGGGGGTATCCTACGAGCAGTACTTC.

This clone came up a few times. The V call is TRBV18, the J call TRBJ1-1, with TRBD1 matching over 8 bases. Losses at the gene ends were 2 bases for V and 7 bases for J; bases not matched to a gene: 3. The length of the CDR3 is 13 residues. CDR1 is KGHSH, CDR2 LQKENI, per germline. The CDR3 nucleotides read TGTGCCAGCTCACCATGGGACAGGCTTGAAGCTTTCTTT. Translated, it gives CASSPWDRLEAFF.

This chain links TRBV4-3 with TRBJ1-2, with unresolved D. Per germline, CDR1 LGHNA and CDR2 YSLEER. The CDR3 runs 11 residues. Trimming stripped 0 bases from V and 11 bases from J, with 7 bases between. The CDR3 DNA sequence: TGCGCCAGCAGCCAAGAAGACAATTACACCTTC. Amino acid sequence: CASSQEDNYTF.

The chain is built from TRBV30 and TRBJ1-1; 7 bases align to TRBD1. Germline trimming cut 3 bases from V and 3 bases from J; bases unmatched to any gene: 7. The CDR3 is 14 residues long. Germline V gene lookup returns CDR1 GTSNPN and CDR2 SVGIG (reference sequence). CDR3 in amino acids: CAWSLTGLDTEAFF. Written as DNA, the CDR3 is TGTGCCTGGAGCCTGACAGGGTTGGACACTGAAGCTTTCTTT.

This clone was observed a single time. Here the CDR3 reads CASSSKSGVRYGYTF. The DNA of the CDR3 is TGTGCCAGCAGCTCCAAGAGCGGAGTGAGATATGGCTACACCTTC. This chain connects TRBV5-4 to TRBJ1-2; D is undetermined. This CDR3 contains 15 residues. The ends were cut back, 3 bases at V and 5 bases at J, with 17 bases in the middle. Per the germline V gene, CDR1 is SGHNT and CDR2 is YYREEE (reference sequence).

This clone was observed once. The chain recombines TRBV4-1 with TRBJ2-4, with D maybe TRBD2 (5 bases). Germline loops: CDR1 MGHRA, CDR2 YSYEKL. V lost 0 bases, J lost 0 bases, and 12 bases lay in between. There are 17 residues in the CDR3. The CDR3 region is CASSQDRADLAKNIQYF. Here the CDR3 DNA reads TGCGCCAGCAGCCAAGATCGAGCGGACCTAGCCAAAAACATTCAGTACTTC.

The chain has TRBV2 and TRBJ2-4, with TRBD2 as a possible D gene (6 bases). Per germline, CDR1 SNHLY and CDR2 FYNNEI. This CDR3 has 13 amino acids. Between the trimmed V and J ends, which lost 4 bases and 8 bases, there was a span of 12 bases. The CDR3 spells CASSGGGADIQYF. CDR3 DNA sequence: TGTGCCAGCAGTGGGGGAGGAGCGGACATTCAGTACTTC.

This rearrangement joins TRBV30 to TRBJ1-1; TRBD1 agrees at 7 bases. The CDR3 length is 13 residues. V lost 5 bases, J lost 2 bases, and 5 bases stayed unmatched. The germline V gene has CDR1 GTSNPN and CDR2 SVGIG (reference sequence). The CDR3 protein is CAWLRQGNTEAFF. CDR3 bases: TGTGCCTGGCTAAGACAGGGTAACACTGAAGCTTTCTTT.

The CDR3 nucleotides are TGTGCCACCAGCAGCGCTAGGGGTTACATTCAGTACTTC. Its translation: CATSSARGYIQYF. The chain recombines TRBV15 with TRBJ2-4; tentatively, D is TRBD1 (5 bases). The V and J ends lost 3 bases and 8 bases respectively, with 11 bases between them. There are 13 residues in the CDR3. CDR1 is LNHNV, CDR2 YYDKDF, per germline (reference sequence).

Here the CDR3 DNA reads TGTGCCATCAGCCCGGGAGGGGGACATGAAAAACTGTTTTTT. Translated: CAISPGGGHEKLFF. The chain combines TRBV10-3 with TRBJ1-4; weak D call: TRBD1 (6 bases). V lost 6 bases and J 6 bases, leaving 14 bases between the germline ends. CDR1 and CDR2 from the germline V gene are ENHRY and SYGVKD. The CDR3 has 14 amino acids.

The chain carries TRBV5-5 and TRBJ2-3, with 10 bases that match TRBD2. J was trimmed by 2 bases and V by 5 bases; bases with no gene match: 8. The CDR3 has 16 residues. CDR1 SGHKS and CDR2 YYEKEE come from the germline V gene (reference sequence). CDR3 DNA: TGTGCCAGCAGTAACCCCGGGACTAGCGCCACAGATACGCAGTATTTT. This sequence encodes CASSNPGTSATDTQYF.